The 30 T cell receptor beta chains below come from one sample, sequenced in a study of identical twins. In TCRdb, the 5' RACE reads were re-called with MiXCR into one record per CDR3 protein. The table records some 1,700,000 distinct CDR3 sequences, under 35% of them present only once. Source material: cord blood. The receptors here all came from a newborn girl in good health.

This clonotype was picked up a small number of times. This chain connects TRBV10-3 to TRBJ1-5; D uncertain. In germline, CDR1 is ENHRY, CDR2 SYGVKD. V lost 10 bases, J lost 4 bases, and 14 bases lay in between. The CDR3 spans 13 residues. The DNA for the CDR3 is TGTGCCAGCGCCCCCCCGAAAAATCAGCCCCAGCATTTT. The encoded protein is CASAPPKNQPQHF.

This clonotype showed up just a few times. Here the CDR3 DNA reads TGTGCCAGCAGTCTCGAGCGGGAGCTCTACAATGAGCAGTTCTTC. This codes for CASSLERELYNEQFF. The chain carries TRBV28 and TRBJ2-1; 8 bases fit TRBD2. Unmatched junction bases numbered 6, after V lost 5 bases and J lost 3 bases. Germline CDR1 and CDR2: MDHEN and SYDVKM. The CDR3 is 15 residues long.

This chain uses TRBV10-3 with TRBJ1-3; D is undetermined. This CDR3 has 15 amino acids. Trimming pared 6 bases from V and 0 bases from J, leaving 12 bases between. CDR1 and CDR2 from the germline V gene are ENHRY and SYGVKD. CDR3 DNA: TGTGCCATCAGCACCGGACGGAACTCTGGAAACACCATATATTTT. Translation gives CAISTGRNSGNTIYF.

Comments on this clonotype: One end of the junction varies from germline; a read error may be responsible. The gene calls are TRBV12-3 or TRBV12-4 and TRBJ2-1; 12 nucleotides line up with TRBD2. The CDR3 loop spans 15 amino acids. The CDR3 here is CASSTSGRRYNERFF. CDR3 sequence (DNA): TGTGCCAGCTCGACTAGCGGGAGACGATACAATGAGCGGTTCTTC.

The V gene is TRBV4-3, the J gene TRBJ2-1; the D gene could be TRBD1 or TRBD2 (5 bases each). V shed 0 bases and J shed 3 bases, with 9 bases lying between them. Per the germline V gene, CDR1 is LGHNA and CDR2 is YSLEER. The CDR3 is made up of 15 amino acids. CDR3 in DNA: TGCGCCAGCAGCCAAGATCTGGGGGTCTACAATGAGCAGTTCTTC. Amino acids: CASSQDLGVYNEQFF.

The chain links TRBV7-9 to TRBJ1-2, with TRBD1 identical over 7 bases. The CDR3 length is 15 residues. In germline, CDR1 is SEHNR, CDR2 FQNEAQ (reference sequence). Trimming took 2 bases from V and 4 from J; bases not matched to a gene: 7. The CDR3 loop is CASSLIPTGFYGYTF. CDR3 DNA sequence: TGTGCCAGCAGCTTAATTCCGACAGGGTTCTATGGCTACACCTTC. Variable domain in full (rest from reference TRBV7-9 and TRBJ1-2): DTGVSQNPRHKITKRGQNVTFRCDPISEHNRLYWYRQTLGQGPEFLTYFQNEAQLEKSRLLSDRFSAERPKGSFSTLEIQRTEQGDSAMYLCASSLIPTGFYGYTFGSGTRLTVV.

This chain uses TRBV27 with TRBJ2-3; 11 bases are shared with TRBD1. The CDR3 covers 14 residues. Germline V lookup: CDR1 MNHEY, CDR2 SMNVEV (reference sequence). V lost 7 bases to trimming and J lost 6 bases; unmatched junction nucleotides: 6. As DNA, the CDR3 is TGTGCCAGCATGGACAGGGGGCCCGCGGATACGCAGTATTTT. Amino acids: CASMDRGPADTQYF.

This clonotype has more than one count but fewer than ten. V and J are TRBV6-2 or TRBV6-3 and TRBJ1-4, with D possibly matching TRBD1 (5 bases). The CDR3 has 15 amino acids. Deletions cut 0 bases from V and 8 bases from J, with 13 bases between. From germline, CDR1 is MNHEY and CDR2 SVGEGT. CDR3 residues: CASSYSIRGGEKLFF. In DNA, the CDR3 is TGTGCCAGCAGTTACTCAATAAGGGGCGGCGAAAAACTGTTTTTT.

V gene TRBV20-1 combines with J gene TRBJ1-1; D possibly corresponds to TRBD1 (5 bases). V lost 0 bases and J 4 bases, leaving 12 bases between the germline ends. CDR1 DFQATT and CDR2 SNEGSKA come from the germline V gene (reference sequence). CDR3 size: 14 residues. The CDR3 sequence is CSARDRGWGTEAFF. The CDR3 coding sequence is TGCAGTGCTAGAGATCGGGGCTGGGGCACTGAAGCTTTCTTT.

Here the CDR3 DNA reads TGCGCCAGCAGAATACAGGGGGCGGGAGATACGCAGTATTTT. This encodes CASRIQGAGDTQYF. The chain has TRBV5-1 and TRBJ2-3, with 9 positions matching TRBD1. V dropped 5 bases and J dropped 5; count of bases not matched to a gene: 6. Germline lookup yields CDR1 SGHRS and CDR2 YFSETQ. The CDR3 spans 14 residues.

The rearrangement links TRBV7-6 to TRBJ2-1; a possible D gene is TRBD1 (5 bases). The CDR3 consists of 16 residues. CDR1 is SGHVS and CDR2 is FNYEAQ in the germline V gene. Trimming stripped 2 bases from V and 4 bases from J, with 15 bases between. The CDR3 loop reads CASSLNPQGTYNEQFF. The CDR3 DNA is TGTGCCAGCAGCTTAAATCCCCAGGGAACATACAATGAGCAGTTCTTC.

The chain joins TRBV12-3 or TRBV12-4 to TRBJ2-5, with a possible D match to TRBD1 (5 bases). V gave up 6 bases and J gave up 1 base, with 9 bases separating them. This CDR3 has 13 amino acids. Written as DNA, the CDR3 is TGTGCCAGCAGGGTGACAGTCCAAGAGACCCAGTACTTC. Translating it yields CASRVTVQETQYF.

This CDR3 is CASIQGLGSYNEQFF. DNA for the CDR3: TGCGCCAGCATTCAGGGGCTAGGCTCCTACAATGAGCAGTTCTTC. The chain couples TRBV5-1 to TRBJ2-1; perhaps TRBD1 as D (6 bases). This CDR3 spans 15 amino acids. Trimming took 6 bases from V and 0 from J, leaving 13 bases between them. Germline-derived CDR1 and CDR2 are SGHRS and YFSETQ.

The genes are TRBV7-2 and TRBJ1-6; 8 nucleotides align to TRBD1. This CDR3 contains 15 residues. Trimming removed 1 base from V and 10 bases from J; junction bases left unmatched: 6. Germline CDR1 and CDR2: SGHTA and FQGNSA. DNA of the CDR3: TGTGCCAGCAGCTTAGTTGGGACAGGTTCATCACCCCTCCACTTT. Amino acid sequence: CASSLVGTGSSPLHF.

This clonotype was seen only a few times. The chain joins TRBV20-1 to TRBJ2-5; D ambiguous. V lost 1 base and J lost 3, with 9 bases in between. Germline CDR1 DFQATT, CDR2 SNEGSKA (reference sequence). The CDR3 runs 13 residues. In DNA, the CDR3 is TGCAGTGCTAGAGTGGAGCCCAAAGAGACCCAGTACTTC. This sequence encodes CSARVEPKETQYF.

This rearrangement joins TRBV3-1 to TRBJ2-7; 10 bases align to TRBD2. This CDR3 comprises 17 residues. CDR1 is LGHDT and CDR2 is YNNKEL in the germline V gene (reference sequence). The trim removed 2 bases at V and 2 bases at J, leaving 9 bases unmatched. CDR3 residues: CASSQKASGRRTYEQYF. In DNA form, the CDR3 reads TGTGCCAGCAGCCAAAAGGCTAGCGGGAGAAGAACCTACGAGCAGTACTTC.

CDR3 sequence: CASKWDGQETQYF. CDR3 coding DNA: TGCGCCAGCAAGTGGGACGGCCAAGAGACCCAGTACTTC. This sequence joins TRBV5-1 and TRBJ2-5; TRBD1 or TRBD2 may be the D gene (5 bases each). Germline assignment: CDR1 SGHRS and CDR2 YFSETQ. V was pared by 6 bases and J by 1 base, with 10 bases between. The CDR3 totals 13 residues.

The rearrangement joins TRBV25-1 to TRBJ2-3; the D is unclear. CDR1 and CDR2 from the germline V gene are MGHDK and SYGVNS. The CDR3 contains 15 residues. V was clipped by 3 bases and J by 5 bases, with 15 bases between them. CDR3 bases: TGTGCCAGCAGTGACCCCGTGTCCGGTGGAGATACGCAGTATTTT. It translates to CASSDPVSGGDTQYF.

This sequence joins TRBV7-9 and TRBJ2-5; 10 bases agree with TRBD2. The germline V gene has CDR1 SEHNR and CDR2 FQNEAQ (reference sequence). V lost 2 bases to trimming and J lost 2 bases; unmatched junction nucleotides: 8. The CDR3 spans 17 residues. CDR3 DNA sequence: TGTGCCAGCAGCTTATTCGGTAGCGGGGGGAAGCAAGAGACCCAGTACTTC. It is translated as CASSLFGSGGKQETQYF.

The sample holds a few counts of this clonotype. V gene TRBV7-9 combines with J gene TRBJ2-1; 7 bases are a match to TRBD1. With 5 bases clipped from V and 7 bases from J, the junction kept 17 bases outside the gene matches. The CDR3 has 17 residues. Germline-derived CDR1 and CDR2 are SEHNR and FQNEAQ (reference sequence). DNA of the CDR3: TGTGCCAGCAGCCAAGCCCCCGGGACAGAAAGGGGGAATGAGCAGTTCTTC. Protein product: CASSQAPGTERGNEQFF.

CDR3 coding DNA: TGTGCCAGCAGTTTAACGGGGGACCCATGGTTGAGCCCCCAGCATTTT. This translates into CASSLTGDPWLSPQHF. The chain carries TRBV28 and TRBJ1-5; possible D gene TRBD1, 5 bases. With 2 bases removed from V and 10 bases from J, the gap between germline ends came to 21 bases. Looked up from germline, CDR1 is MDHEN and CDR2 is SYDVKM. CDR3 length equals 16 residues. Filled out from reference TRBV28 and TRBJ1-5, the complete variable domain reads DVKVTQSSRYLVKRTGEKVFLECVQDMDHENMFWYRQDPGLGLRLIYFSYDVKMKEKGDIPEGYSVSREKKERFSLILESASTNQTSMYLCASSLTGDPWLSPQHFGDGTRLSIL.

This clonotype has only a few counts. The V gene is TRBV27, the J gene TRBJ2-2, with TRBD1 matching 7 bases. The J segment lost 5 bases and the V segment lost 2 bases, leaving 2 bases of the junction unmatched. CDR1 is MNHEY, CDR2 SMNVEV, per germline (reference sequence). The CDR3 extends over 14 amino acids. The CDR3 DNA is TGTGCCAGCAGTTTAACACAGGGGACCGGGGAGCTGTTTTTT. As protein: CASSLTQGTGELFF.

The table lists this clonotype with a few counts. The CDR3 DNA reads as TGCGCCAGCAGCGATTGGAGGGGGGACCCCGAAGGTGATGAGCAGTTCTTC. Residues: CASSDWRGDPEGDEQFF. V usage is TRBV5-1 and J usage is TRBJ2-1; the D gene could be TRBD1 or TRBD2 (6 bases each). CDR3 length equals 17 residues. Trimming pared 4 bases from V and 8 bases from J, leaving 25 bases between. Germline V lookup: CDR1 SGHRS, CDR2 YFSETQ.

Worth noting for this clonotype: One end of the junction varies from germline; a read error may be responsible. The chain joins TRBV7-2 to TRBJ2-3; 7 bases align to TRBD2. Germline CDR1 SGHTA, CDR2 FQGNSA. The CDR3 contains 15 residues. The CDR3: CASSLPSGLGDMQYF. CDR3 DNA sequence: TGTGCCAGCAGCTTACCCTCTGGACTAGGGGATATGCAGTATTTT.

This clonotype was seen only a few times. The rearrangement joins TRBV7-2 to TRBJ1-1; D ambiguous. Between the trimmed V and J ends, which lost 6 bases and 4 bases, there was a span of 15 bases. Germline assignment: CDR1 SGHTA and CDR2 FQGNSA. The CDR3 runs to 14 residues. The DNA for the CDR3 is TGTGCCAGCAGGAAAAGCCTCCTGGGCACTGAAGCTTTCTTT. Protein sequence: CASRKSLLGTEAFF.

The rearrangement joins TRBV11-2 to TRBJ2-3; D possibly corresponds to TRBD2 (7 bases). The V end was cut by 7 bases, the J end by 0 bases, with 14 bases between. CDR3 size: 15 residues. Germline V gives CDR1 SGHAT, CDR2 FQNNGV. The CDR3 DNA sequence: TGTGCCAGCACTCATCGGGGGGCCAGCACAGATACGCAGTATTTT. Its translation is CASTHRGASTDTQYF.

The chain is built from TRBV27 and TRBJ1-2; the D gene is possibly TRBD1 (5 bases). Between the trimmed V and J ends, which lost 10 bases and 4 bases, there was a span of 16 bases. The CDR3 covers 13 residues. The germline CDR1 and CDR2 sequences are MNHEY and SMNVEV (reference sequence). As DNA, the CDR3 is TGTGCCACCAGAGGGACGGCCCCCTATGGCTACACCTTC. Protein product: CATRGTAPYGYTF.

This clonotype was counted only a few times. This chain connects TRBV27 to TRBJ2-1; no firm D call. Germline V lookup: CDR1 MNHEY, CDR2 SMNVEV (reference sequence). There are 13 residues in the CDR3. Trimming took 3 bases from V and 4 from J, leaving 7 bases between them. DNA for the CDR3: TGTGCCAGCAGTTTCCAGAAATACAATGAGCAGTTCTTC. This gives the protein CASSFQKYNEQFF.

The V call is TRBV5-1, the J call TRBJ2-7; no firm D call. Germline CDR1 reads SGHRS; CDR2 reads YFSETQ. This CDR3 comprises 14 residues. V dropped 4 bases and J dropped 1 base, with 12 bases sitting between them. CDR3 protein: CASSRAYSSYEQYF. Here the CDR3 DNA reads TGCGCCAGCAGCCGGGCCTATTCATCCTACGAGCAGTACTTC. Full variable domain (remainder filled in from reference TRBV5-1 and TRBJ2-7): KAGVTQTPRYLIKTRGQQVTLSCSPISGHRSVSWYQQTPGQGLQFLFEYFSETQRNKGNFPGRFSGRQFSNSRSEMNVSTLELGDSALYLCASSRAYSSYEQYFGPGTRLTVT.

This clonotype was seen more than once but under ten times. One end of the junction varies from germline; a read error may be responsible. This chain connects TRBV3-1 to TRBJ2-4; tentatively, D is TRBD2 (6 bases). The CDR3 extends over 16 amino acids. Germline V lookup: CDR1 LGHDT, CDR2 YNNKEL (reference sequence). The CDR3 loop is CASSQSGLLAKNTQYF. CDR3 coding DNA: TGTGCCAGCAGCCAATCGGGACTCCTAGCCAAAAACACTCAGTACTTC.